These 28 T cell receptor beta chains were sequenced from one sample in a study of T-cell reconstitution after alpha-beta-depleted transplantation in children. Researchers prepared the TCRbeta library using unique molecular identifiers, the study reports. TCRdb processed the PCR reads anew with MiXCR; each CDR3 protein has one entry. Of approximately 520,000 distinct CDR3 sequences in the sample, about 33% were seen once. The material was PBMCs from the stem cell graft donor, obtained from the stem cell graft. The receptor source for this set is a human donor who donated a stem cell graft to a child with aplastic anemia.

The CDR3: CASTHGETQYF. CDR3 DNA sequence: TGTGCCAGCACCCATGGGGAGACCCAGTACTTC. The chain carries TRBV12-3 or TRBV12-4 and TRBJ2-5; D unresolved. The length of the CDR3 is 11 residues. V was trimmed by 7 bases and J by 5 bases, leaving 8 bases between them.

The chain has TRBV20-1 and TRBJ2-7; 11 positions match TRBD2. CDR3 size: 14 residues. Germline V gene lookup returns CDR1 DFQATT and CDR2 SNEGSKA (reference sequence). The J segment lost 5 bases and the V segment lost 1 base, leaving 4 bases of the junction unmatched. The CDR3 nucleotides read TGCAGTGCTAGAGCTAGCGGGAGGTCCAACGAGCAGTACGTC. Amino acid sequence: CSARASGRSNEQYV.

The chain couples TRBV12-3 or TRBV12-4 to TRBJ2-7; D could derive from TRBD1 or TRBD2 (5 bases each). The CDR3 has 15 residues. Trimming pared 6 bases from V and 5 bases from J, leaving 20 bases between. CDR3 amino acids: CASSLAGGNKNEQYF. CDR3 DNA: TGTGCCAGCAGCCTCGCTGGGGGTAATAAAAACGAGCAGTACTTC.

A few counts support this clonotype. CDR3 sequence (DNA): TGTGCCACCAGCAGAGATCGAGAGGCCCGCTCCTACAATGAGCAGTTCTTC. As protein: CATSRDREARSYNEQFF. V gene TRBV15 combines with J gene TRBJ2-1; D remains ambiguous. Germline-derived CDR1 and CDR2 are LNHNV and YYDKDF (reference sequence). The CDR3 extends over 17 amino acids. Trimming took off 0 bases at V and 0 bases at J, with 12 bases between the two ends.

This clonotype was seen only a few times. The gene calls are TRBV7-9 and TRBJ2-1; D is unclear. Germline CDR1 SEHNR, CDR2 FQNEAQ (reference sequence). V lost 4 bases and J 0 bases, leaving 13 bases between the germline ends. This CDR3 region has 16 residues. CDR3 loop: CASSSLLDYSYNEQFF. The CDR3 nucleotides are TGTGCCAGCAGCTCACTCTTAGATTACTCCTACAATGAGCAGTTCTTC.

In its sample, this clonotype was seen a few times. V and J are TRBV5-6 and TRBJ2-7, with 15 bases that match TRBD2. Germline lookup yields CDR1 SGHDT and CDR2 YYEEEE. This CDR3 has 18 residues. The V and J ends lost 3 bases and 6 bases, in that order; junction bases with no gene match: 13. The CDR3 region is CASSSVRVRGLAGGEQYV. CDR3 nucleotide sequence: TGTGCCAGCAGCTCAGTTAGGGTCCGGGGACTAGCGGGAGGCGAGCAGTACGTC.

This clonotype was detected only a few times. The genes are TRBV18 and TRBJ2-3, with a weak D call TRBD2 (5 bases). CDR3 size: 16 residues. Germline CDR1 is KGHSH and CDR2 is LQKENI. Between the trimmed V and J ends, which lost 0 bases and 0 bases, there was a span of 10 bases. CDR3 loop: CASSPPSGGSTDTQYF. CDR3 DNA: TGTGCCAGCTCACCACCGTCCGGCGGGAGCACAGATACGCAGTATTTT.

There are a few counts of this clonotype. The CDR3 sequence: CASSPLGVDEQFF. DNA of the CDR3: TGTGCCAGCAGCCCTCTCGGCGTCGATGAGCAGTTCTTC. This chain uses TRBV7-9 with TRBJ2-1; no clear D. V lost 5 bases, J lost 8 bases, and 13 bases lay in between. The CDR3 has 13 amino acids. Germline values: CDR1 SEHNR, CDR2 FQNEAQ (reference sequence).

This clonotype was detected only a few times. The chain recombines TRBV7-2 with TRBJ2-1; 9 bases match TRBD2. This CDR3 is built from 15 residues. Germline lookup yields CDR1 SGHTA and CDR2 FQGNSA. Losses at the gene ends were 7 bases for V and 6 bases for J; bases not matched to a gene: 10. The DNA of the CDR3 is TGTGCCAGCATCCCCAGGAGTAGCGGGGGCAATGAGCAGTTCTTC. It encodes CASIPRSSGGNEQFF.

The rearrangement uses TRBV10-3 and TRBJ2-1, with 7 bases lining up with TRBD1. The CDR3 has 13 residues. Germline CDR1 reads ENHRY; CDR2 reads SYGVKD. V shed 9 bases, J shed 9 bases, and the junction held 11 bases outside the gene matches. The CDR3 DNA is TGTGCCATAGATCCAACAGGGGTCGGTGAGCAGTTCTTC. Amino acid sequence: CAIDPTGVGEQFF.

The rearrangement joins TRBV5-6 to TRBJ1-2; unclear D gene. Trimming pared 5 bases from V and 4 bases from J, leaving 6 bases between. The CDR3 has 11 residues. Germline V gene data show CDR1 as SGHDT and CDR2 as YYEEEE. The CDR3 region is CASRALYGYTF. As DNA, the CDR3 is TGTGCCAGCAGGGCCCTCTATGGCTACACCTTC.

This clonotype was seen a handful of times. The V call is TRBV6-5, the J call TRBJ1-2, with unresolved D. CDR1 and CDR2 from the germline V gene are MNHEY and SVGAGI. Trimming shortened V by 0 bases and J by 7 bases, and 12 bases separated the two germline ends. The CDR3 is made up of 14 amino acids. CDR3: CASSYSGREGGYTF. The CDR3, as DNA: TGTGCCAGCAGTTACTCGGGAAGGGAGGGTGGCTACACCTTC.

Ten or more counts support this clonotype. This chain connects TRBV5-4 to TRBJ1-1; D remains unclear. Per the germline V gene, CDR1 is SGHNT and CDR2 is YYREEE (reference sequence). V shed 0 bases and J shed 4 bases, with 7 bases lying between them. The CDR3 loop spans 13 amino acids. DNA of the CDR3: TGTGCCAGCAGCTTGGGTTTGGGCACTGAAGCTTTCTTT. The encoded protein is CASSLGLGTEAFF.

The J gene is TRBJ1-1, the V gene TRBV7-2; D is undetermined. This CDR3 is built from 15 residues. Trimming removed 5 bases at V and 1 base at J, with 14 bases between. The germline V gene encodes CDR1 SGHTA and CDR2 FQGNSA. The DNA for the CDR3 is TGTGCCAGCAGCCCCCGGACTTACGGGAACACTGAAGCTTTCTTT. Encoded protein: CASSPRTYGNTEAFF. The variable domain in full, with the rest retrieved from reference TRBV7-2 and TRBJ1-1, is GAGVSQSPSNKVTEKGKDVELRCDPISGHTALYWYRQSLGQGLEFLIYFQGNSAPDKSGLPSDRFSAERTGGSVSTLTIQRTQQEDSAVYLCASSPRTYGNTEAFFGQGTRLTVV.

This chain connects TRBV20-1 to TRBJ2-5; D is perhaps TRBD2 (5 bases). The CDR3 is made up of 14 amino acids. Germline CDR1 DFQATT, CDR2 SNEGSKA (reference sequence). V gave up 4 bases and J gave up 3 bases, with 15 bases separating them. The CDR3 DNA reads as TGCAGTGCTATTACGACTACGAGGGAAGAGACCCAGTACTTC. The encoded protein is CSAITTTREETQYF.

This clonotype was detected a few times. The rearrangement links TRBV7-9 to TRBJ2-7; D perhaps matches TRBD1 (6 bases). The CDR3 length is 12 residues. Germline loops: CDR1 SEHNR, CDR2 FQNEAQ (reference sequence). V lost 5 bases to trimming and J lost 9 bases, with 14 bases between them. The CDR3 is CASSVTGPRQYF. CDR3 DNA sequence: TGTGCCAGCAGCGTTACAGGGCCCCGGCAGTACTTC. Based on the CDR3 plus reference TRBV7-9 and TRBJ2-7, the full variable domain is DTGVSQNPRHKITKRGQNVTFRCDPISEHNRLYWYRQTLGQGPEFLTYFQNEAQLEKSRLLSDRFSAERPKGSFSTLEIQRTEQGDSAMYLCASSVTGPRQYFGPGTRLTVT.

This clonotype appeared a few times. This chain uses TRBV5-1 with TRBJ1-2; 10 nucleotides align to TRBD1. Germline assignment: CDR1 SGHRS and CDR2 YFSETQ. The CDR3 is 15 residues long. V shed 0 bases and J 4 bases; nucleotides not matched to a gene: 3. This CDR3 is CASSLGQGAFYGYTF. CDR3 coding DNA: TGCGCCAGCAGCTTGGGACAGGGGGCCTTCTATGGCTACACCTTC.

This clonotype came up a few times. The V and J genes are TRBV5-6 and TRBJ2-7; D is uncertain. V was shortened by 1 base and J by 5 bases, with 4 bases between the two germline ends. The germline CDR1 and CDR2 sequences are SGHDT and YYEEEE. The CDR3 spans 11 residues. The DNA of the CDR3 is TGTGCCAGCAGCTTGTTCGACGAGCAGTACGTC. Protein: CASSLFDEQYV.

The chain is built from TRBV5-1 and TRBJ1-1; D unresolved. Trimming shortened V by 0 bases and J by 3 bases, and 12 bases separated the two germline ends. CDR3 length: 15 residues. Germline V gene lookup returns CDR1 SGHRS and CDR2 YFSETQ. The CDR3 is CASSLASGRYTEAFF. The CDR3 DNA reads as TGCGCCAGCAGCTTGGCCTCCGGGAGGTACACTGAAGCTTTCTTT.

This chain connects TRBV20-1 to TRBJ2-6; D is unclear. This CDR3 region has 16 residues. Germline CDR1 reads DFQATT; CDR2 reads SNEGSKA (reference sequence). Trimming shortened V by 3 bases and J by 0 bases, and 12 bases separated the two germline ends. CDR3 sequence reads: CSASQILPSGANVLTF. CDR3 DNA: TGCAGTGCTAGTCAGATACTACCCTCTGGGGCCAACGTCCTGACTTTC.

V and J are TRBV9 and TRBJ2-4, with 9 bases aligning to TRBD1. The germline V gene encodes CDR1 SGDLS and CDR2 YYNGEE. CDR3 length: 14 amino acids. V shed 4 bases, J shed 7 bases, and the junction held 6 bases outside the gene matches. CDR3 coding DNA: TGTGCCAGCAGCCCAACAGGGGGCTACAACATTCAGTACTTC. Protein product: CASSPTGGYNIQYF.

This clonotype has a handful of counts. The V and J genes are TRBV12-3 or TRBV12-4 and TRBJ1-2, with 9 bases identical to TRBD1. Trimming cost V 6 bases and J 5 bases; bases outside gene matches: 4. This CDR3 is 13 amino acids long. The DNA of the CDR3 is TGTGCCAGCAGACCCGACAGGGGGTATGGCTACACCTTC. Encoded protein: CASRPDRGYGYTF.

The rearrangement joins TRBV6-1 to TRBJ1-1; the D is unclear. V lost 1 base to trimming and J lost 1 base, with 4 bases between them. The CDR3 has 13 amino acids. Germline assignment: CDR1 MNHNS and CDR2 SASEGT. CDR3 in amino acids: CASSEDPNTEAFF. In DNA form, the CDR3 reads TGTGCCAGCAGTGAAGACCCGAACACTGAAGCTTTCTTT.

This chain links TRBV7-8 with TRBJ2-7, with 9 bases that match TRBD1. This CDR3 spans 15 amino acids. V dropped 2 bases and J dropped 0; count of bases not matched to a gene: 2. The germline V gene has CDR1 SGHVS and CDR2 FQNEAQ. DNA of the CDR3: TGTGCCAGCAGCTTACAGACAGGGGGCTCCTACGAGCAGTACTTC. It encodes CASSLQTGGSYEQYF.

The chain couples TRBV9 to TRBJ1-1; D ambiguous. There are 13 residues in the CDR3. Germline V lookup: CDR1 SGDLS, CDR2 YYNGEE. V lost 0 bases and J 0 bases, leaving 3 bases between the germline ends. CDR3 sequence reads: CASSVELNTEAFF. CDR3 coding DNA: TGTGCCAGCAGCGTAGAACTGAACACTGAAGCTTTCTTT. Full variable domain (missing parts from reference TRBV9 and TRBJ1-1): DSGVTQTPKHLITATGQRVTLRCSPRSGDLSVYWYQQSLDQGLQFLIQYYNGEERAKGNILERFSAQQFPDLHSELNLSSLELGDSALYFCASSVELNTEAFFGQGTRLTVV.

The chain employs TRBV20-1 and TRBJ2-3; TRBD2 agrees at 13 bases. CDR3 size: 17 residues. V was clipped by 3 bases and J by 2 bases; unmatched bases: 8. Germline CDR1 DFQATT, CDR2 SNEGSKA (reference sequence). This chain's CDR3 is CSASGLAGDPVTDTQYF. In DNA form, the CDR3 reads TGCAGTGCTAGCGGACTAGCGGGAGACCCCGTCACAGATACGCAGTATTTT.

This rearrangement joins TRBV27 to TRBJ2-7, with a possible D match to TRBD1 (6 bases). Germline assignment: CDR1 MNHEY and CDR2 SMNVEV (reference sequence). Trimming left V 5 bases short and J 6 bases short, with 20 bases between. CDR3 size: 15 residues. CDR3 residues: CASSRRPDSPLEQYF. The CDR3 bases are TGTGCCAGCAGTCGACGGCCGGACAGCCCACTCGAGCAGTACTTC.

This chain connects TRBV5-1 to TRBJ2-1; no firm D call. The V end lost 4 bases, the J end lost 5 bases, and 16 bases lay between the germline ends. This CDR3 is built from 15 residues. In germline, CDR1 is SGHRS, CDR2 YFSETQ. The CDR3 protein is CASSPRASHHNEQFF. The CDR3 DNA reads as TGCGCCAGCAGCCCACGCGCTTCCCACCACAATGAGCAGTTCTTC.